This T cell receptor beta chain originates from a study of neurological immune-mediated disorders. A remark on this clonotype: A single base separates this from a much larger clone, so it may be a read error.

From 15-18 subjects, each sequencing run yielded over 190 million TCR-beta sequences. TCRdb used MiXCR to reprocess the 5' RACE reads, holding one entry per CDR3 protein. The data show 84,000 or so distinct CDR3 sequences, less than 15% seen once. The CDR3 runs 15 residues. The germline CDR1 and CDR2 sequences are KGHSH and LQKENI. The V and J ends lost 10 bases and 7 bases, in that order; junction bases with no gene match: 16. Time point denoted: longitudinal time-point 2. Unsorted libraries were derived from 2 million PBMCs stored at -80 C. Input material: PBMCs. The source is a female donor with HTLV-1-associated myelopathy (HAM/TSP). The rearrangement joins TRBV18 to TRBJ2-1; TRBD1 agrees at 7 bases. The CDR3 reads CANTRGTVSVNEQFF. DNA of the CDR3: TGTGCCAACACACGAGGGACAGTAAGTGTTAATGAGCAGTTCTTC.